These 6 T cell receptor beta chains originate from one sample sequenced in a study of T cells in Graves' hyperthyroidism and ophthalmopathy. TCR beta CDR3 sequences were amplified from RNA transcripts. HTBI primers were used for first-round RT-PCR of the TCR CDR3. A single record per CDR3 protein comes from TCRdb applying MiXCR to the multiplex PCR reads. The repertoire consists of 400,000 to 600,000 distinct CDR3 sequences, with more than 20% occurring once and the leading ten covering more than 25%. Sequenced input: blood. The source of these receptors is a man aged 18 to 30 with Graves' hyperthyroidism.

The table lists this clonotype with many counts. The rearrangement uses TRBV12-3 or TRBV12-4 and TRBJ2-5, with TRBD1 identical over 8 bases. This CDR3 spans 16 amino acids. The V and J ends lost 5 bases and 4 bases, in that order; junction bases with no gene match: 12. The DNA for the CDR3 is TGTGCCAGCAGTCCCGGACAGGGTGGGGCAAGAGAGACCCAGTACTTC. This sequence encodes CASSPGQGGARETQYF.

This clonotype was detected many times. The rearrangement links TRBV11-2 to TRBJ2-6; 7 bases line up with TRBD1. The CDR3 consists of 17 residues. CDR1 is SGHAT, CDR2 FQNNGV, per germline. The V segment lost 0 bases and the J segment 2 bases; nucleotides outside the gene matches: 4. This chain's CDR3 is CASSLDPTGAGANVLTF. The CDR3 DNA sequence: TGTGCCAGCAGCTTAGACCCTACAGGGGCTGGGGCCAACGTCCTGACTTTC.

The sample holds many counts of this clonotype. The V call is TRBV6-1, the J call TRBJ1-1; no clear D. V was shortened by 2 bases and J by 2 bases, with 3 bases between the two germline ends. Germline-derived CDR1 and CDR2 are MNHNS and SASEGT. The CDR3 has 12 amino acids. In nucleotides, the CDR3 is TGTGCCAGCAGTGAAAGCAACACTGAAGCTTTCTTT. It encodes CASSESNTEAFF.

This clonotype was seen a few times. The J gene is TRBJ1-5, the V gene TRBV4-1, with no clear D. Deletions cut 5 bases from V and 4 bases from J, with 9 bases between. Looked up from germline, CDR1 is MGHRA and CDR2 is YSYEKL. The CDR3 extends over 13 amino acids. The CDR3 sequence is CASSGVLNQPQHF. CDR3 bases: TGCGCCAGCAGCGGGGTATTAAATCAGCCCCAGCATTTT.

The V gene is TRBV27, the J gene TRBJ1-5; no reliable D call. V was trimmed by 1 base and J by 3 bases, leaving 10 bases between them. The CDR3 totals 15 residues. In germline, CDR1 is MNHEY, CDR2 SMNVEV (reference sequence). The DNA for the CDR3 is TGTGCCAGCAGTTTATTCGGGCAGACCAATCAGCCCCAGCATTTT. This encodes CASSLFGQTNQPQHF.

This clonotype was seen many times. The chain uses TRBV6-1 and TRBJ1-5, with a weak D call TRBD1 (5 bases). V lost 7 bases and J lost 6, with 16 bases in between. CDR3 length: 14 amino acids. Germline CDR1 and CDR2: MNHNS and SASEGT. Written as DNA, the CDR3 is TGTGCCAGCACCGAGGGGCAGGGTACTCAGCCCCAGCATTTT. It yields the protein CASTEGQGTQPQHF.